The rows below give T cell receptor beta chains drawn from one sample of a study of blood T cell repertoires in COVID-19. Data came from immunoSEQ multiplex PCR; TCRdb stores just in-frame clones and leaves some out. The sample has roughly 150,000 clones, over 70% seen once; the top ten hold 9.1%. Material: peripheral blood. Every receptor here comes from a woman aged 80 or over with active or convalescent COVID-19. The CDR3 runs from the conserved cysteine through the conserved F or W. D genes are given only for firm matches. Rows give clone size only sometimes, using once, few, many, or a class for an expanded clone.

TRBJ1-2 | - | TRBV12-3/TRBV12-4 | - | TGTGCCAGCAACCTCCAGGGCCATGGCTACACCTTC | CASNLQGHGYTF
TRBJ1-5 | - | TRBV10-2 | TRBD1 | TGCGCCAGCAGTTTAACCGGGACAGACAATCAGCCCCAGCATTTT | CASSLTGTDNQPQHF
TRBJ2-2 | - | TRBV5-1 | TRBD1 | TGCGCCAGCAGCGGGACGACAGGGGACACCGGGGAGCTGTTTTTT | CASSGTTGDTGELFF
TRBJ1-5 | - | TRBV5-6 | - | TGTGCCAGCAGCTCCAGGGGTTATAGCAATCAGCCCCAGCATTTT | CASSSRGYSNQPQHF
TRBJ2-5 | - | TRBV7-3 | - | TGTGCCAGCAGCTCCTACTATCGAGAGACCCAGTACTTC | CASSSYYRETQYF
TRBJ1-2 | - | TRBV18 | - | TGTGCCAGCTCACCTGCTTGGGGGGCTAACTATGGCTACACCTTC | CASSPAWGANYGYTF
TRBJ1-2 | - | TRBV5-6 | - | TGTGCCAGCAGCTTGGTTGGTGGGGGCAACTATGGCTACACCTTC | CASSLVGGGNYGYTF
TRBJ1-4 | - | TRBV4-2 | TRBD1 | TGTGCCAGCAGAGAGGACAGGGTATCGTTTTTAGGCGAAAAACTGTTTTTT | CASREDRVSFLGEKLFF
TRBJ1-2 | - | TRBV2 | TRBD1 | TGTGCCAGCAATGGACAGGGGGCTAACTATGGCTACACCTTC | CASNGQGANYGYTF
TRBJ2-5 | - | TRBV10-1 | TRBD1 | TGCGCCAGCAATAAACAGGGGGGATTACAAGAGACCCAGTACTTC | CASNKQGGLQETQYF
TRBJ1-6 | - | TRBV27 | - | TGTGCCAGCACCGCGGGGCGGGGGATATTTAATTCACCCCTCCACTTT | CASTAGRGIFNSPLHF
TRBJ2-2 | - | TRBV2 | - | TGTGCCAGCATCGAACAGGGCCCGAACACCGGGGAGCTGTTTTTT | CASIEQGPNTGELFF
TRBJ1-6 | once | TRBV3-1/TRBV3-2 | - | TGTGCCAGCAGCCAAGATCTACAGAGCTCCTATAATTCACCCCTCCACTTT | CASSQDLQSSYNSPLHF
TRBJ1-1 | - | TRBV18 | - | TGTGCCAGCTCACCCCCGCAGGGTTCGAACACTGAAGCTTTCTTT | CASSPPQGSNTEAFF
TRBJ1-1 | few | TRBV4-1 | - | TGCGCCAGCAGCCAAGGTACGTCCCGAGGTGAAGCTTTCTTT | CASSQGTSRGEAFF
TRBJ1-3 | - | TRBV29-1 | - | TGCAGCGTTGCCTCCGGAAACACCATATATTTT | CSVASGNTIYF
TRBJ2-7 | - | TRBV27 | - | TGTGCCAGCAGTTTATATTCAGGCGTCACTTACGAGCAGTACTTC | CASSLYSGVTYEQYF
TRBJ1-1 | - | TRBV4-3 | - | TGCGCCAGCAGCCAAGAATACCCGAGGGCTGAAGCTTTCTTT | CASSQEYPRAEAFF
TRBJ2-5 | - | TRBV27 | - | TGTGCCAGCAGTTCCCCACTCAGGGTCCGGACGTTAGAGACCCAGTACTTC | CASSSPLRVRTLETQYF
TRBJ2-1 | - | TRBV11-2 | TRBD2 | TGTGCCAGCAGCATTAGCGGGGGGCCGTACAATGAGCAGTTCTTC | CASSISGGPYNEQFF
TRBJ2-7 | few | TRBV6-5 | - | TGTGCCAGCAGAGGGGCGTCATCGTACGAGCAGTACTTC | CASRGASSYEQYF
TRBJ2-7 | once | TRBV11-3 | TRBD1 | TGTGCCAGCATCCAGACCTCCGGGACAGGCGCCGAGCTGTACTTC | CASIQTSGTGAELYF
TRBJ1-5 | - | TRBV4-2 | TRBD1 | TGTGCCAGCAGCCAAGAAGGCGGACAGGTCAATCAGCCCCAGCATTTT | CASSQEGGQVNQPQHF
TRBJ1-1 | - | TRBV7-8 | TRBD1 | TGTGCCAGCAGCCCCGGGACAGGGTCATTCCAAGGGACTGAAGCTTTCTTT | CASSPGTGSFQGTEAFF
TRBJ1-1 | few | TRBV12-3/TRBV12-4 | - | TGTGCCAGCAGTCTCACCAGGGGTGGAGCTTTCTTT | CASSLTRGGAFF
TRBJ2-7 | - | TRBV2 | - | TGTGCCAGCAGGGAACCTAGGGAGCGGACGAGCTCCTACGAGCAGTACTTC | CASREPRERTSSYEQYF
TRBJ1-5 | - | TRBV5-6 | TRBD1 | TGTGCCAGCAGCTTGGGACAGGGGGGGTATCAGCCCCAGCATTTT | CASSLGQGGYQPQHF
TRBJ2-1 | - | TRBV18 | TRBD2 | TGTGCCAGCTCACCAAAAACTAGCGGTAAACCCTCCTACAATGAGCAGTTCTTC | CASSPKTSGKPSYNEQFF
TRBJ2-1 | - | TRBV29-1 | TRBD2 | TGCAGCCCCGTCCGGGCGGGGGGGTACAATGAGCAGTTCTTC | CSPVRAGGYNEQFF
TRBJ2-7 | - | TRBV6-6 | TRBD2 | TGTGCCAGCAGCCAGCCTAGCGGGGGGGCCTACGAGCAGTACTTC | CASSQPSGGAYEQYF
TRBJ2-3 | - | TRBV29-1 | - | TGCAGCGTTGAATGGTGGACAGATCCAGATACGCAGTATTTT | CSVEWWTDPDTQYF
TRBJ1-2 | - | TRBV7-8 | TRBD1 | TGTGCCAGCAGCTTAGGGGACAGGGGCATCTATGGCTACACCTTC | CASSLGDRGIYGYTF
TRBJ1-1 | - | TRBV7-8 | - | TGTGCCAGCAGCTTAATAGAGGTCTTTGAAGCTTTCTTT | CASSLIEVFEAFF
TRBJ1-6 | - | TRBV2 | TRBD1 | TGTGCCAGCAGTACCCAGGGGGCTGGCTATAATTCACCCCTCCACTTT | CASSTQGAGYNSPLHF
TRBJ2-7 | - | TRBV7-8 | - | TGTGCCAGCAGCTTAGTTACGGGGATTTCCTACGAGCAGTACTTC | CASSLVTGISYEQYF
TRBJ1-4 | - | TRBV7-2 | TRBD1 | TGTGCCAGCAGCTACGACAGGGCTGCAACTAATGAAAAACTGTTTTTT | CASSYDRAATNEKLFF
TRBJ2-6 | - | TRBV7-2 | TRBD1 | TGTGCCAGCAGCCCACAGGGGCTTACTGGTACTGGGGCCAACGTCCTGACTTTC | CASSPQGLTGTGANVLTF
TRBJ1-6 | - | TRBV14 | - | TGTGCCAGCAGCCAAGTACAGAATTCACCCCTCCACTTT | CASSQVQNSPLHF
TRBJ1-5 | once | TRBV4-3 | - | TGCGCCAGCAGCCAAGATTGGGCAGGGAAGGACCTTTCGGGCAATCAGCCCCAGCATTTT | CASSQDWAGKDLSGNQPQHF
TRBJ1-3 | - | TRBV6-1 | - | TGTGCCAGCAGTGATAGGAGGGCGCGAAACACCATATATTTT | CASSDRRARNTIYF
TRBJ1-5 | once | TRBV10-3 | - | TGTGCCATCAGTGAGTCGACCGGGGGTAGCAATCAGCCCCAGCATTTT | CAISESTGGSNQPQHF